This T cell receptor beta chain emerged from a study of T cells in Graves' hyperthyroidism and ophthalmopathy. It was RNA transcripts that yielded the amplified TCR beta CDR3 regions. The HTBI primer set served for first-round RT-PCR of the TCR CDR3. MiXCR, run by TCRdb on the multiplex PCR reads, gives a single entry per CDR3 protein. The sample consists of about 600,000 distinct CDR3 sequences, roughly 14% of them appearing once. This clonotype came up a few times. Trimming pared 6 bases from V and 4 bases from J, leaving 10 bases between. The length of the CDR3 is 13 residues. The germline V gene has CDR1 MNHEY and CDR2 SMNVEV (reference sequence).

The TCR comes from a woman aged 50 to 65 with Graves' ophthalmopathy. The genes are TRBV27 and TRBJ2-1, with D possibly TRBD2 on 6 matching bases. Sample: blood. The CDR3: CASRTGGYNEQFF. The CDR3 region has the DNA TGTGCCAGCAGGACCGGGGGTTACAATGAGCAGTTCTTC.